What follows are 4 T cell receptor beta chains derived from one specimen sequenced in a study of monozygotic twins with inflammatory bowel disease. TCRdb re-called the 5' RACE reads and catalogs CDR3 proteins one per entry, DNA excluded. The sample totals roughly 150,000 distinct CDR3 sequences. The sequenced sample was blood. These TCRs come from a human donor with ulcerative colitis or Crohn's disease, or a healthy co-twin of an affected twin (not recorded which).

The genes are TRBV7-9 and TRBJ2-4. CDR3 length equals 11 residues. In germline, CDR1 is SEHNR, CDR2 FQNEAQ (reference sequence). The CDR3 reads CASSLGNIQYF.

The CDR3 spells CASSQVGSSYNEQFF. The chain is built from TRBV3-1 and TRBJ2-1. The CDR3 sequence is 15 residues long. The V gene's germline CDR1 is LGHDT and CDR2 YNNKEL (reference sequence).

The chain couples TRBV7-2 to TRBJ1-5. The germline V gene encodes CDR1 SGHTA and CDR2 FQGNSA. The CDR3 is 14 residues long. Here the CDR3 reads CASRLDHSNQPQHF.

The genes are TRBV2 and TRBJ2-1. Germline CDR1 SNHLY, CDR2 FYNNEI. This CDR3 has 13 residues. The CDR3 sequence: CASTIGGDNEQFF.